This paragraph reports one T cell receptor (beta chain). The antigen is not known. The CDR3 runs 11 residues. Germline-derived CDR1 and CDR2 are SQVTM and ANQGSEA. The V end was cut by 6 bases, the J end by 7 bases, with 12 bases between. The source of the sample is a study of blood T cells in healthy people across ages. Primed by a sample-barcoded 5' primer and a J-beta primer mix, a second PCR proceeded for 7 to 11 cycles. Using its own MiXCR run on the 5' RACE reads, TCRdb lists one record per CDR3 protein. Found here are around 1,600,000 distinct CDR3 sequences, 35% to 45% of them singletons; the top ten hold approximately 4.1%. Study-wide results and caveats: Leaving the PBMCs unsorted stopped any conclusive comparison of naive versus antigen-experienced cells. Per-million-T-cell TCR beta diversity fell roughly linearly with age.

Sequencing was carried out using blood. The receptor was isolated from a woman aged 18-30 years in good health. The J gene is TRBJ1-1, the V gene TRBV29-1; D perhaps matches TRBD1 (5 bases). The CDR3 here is CSVTRQSEAFF. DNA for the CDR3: TGCAGCGTCACACGACAGAGTGAAGCTTTCTTT.